This T cell receptor (beta chain) originates from a study of shared clonotypes between healthy human individuals (dated by TCRdb to about 2020). With regard to the full study: A couple of women and three men aged 18 to 49 years were included in the cohort. Per donor, leukapheresis produced somewhere between about 0.9 and 9.5 billion PBMCs. Blood TCR repertoires of five healthy adults were deeply sequenced to estimate repertoire size and the extent of clonotype sharing between individuals. Libraries were prepared and TCR repertoires were sequenced by different laboratories using diverse techniques, in order to increase sequencing depth and limit assay-specific biases.

As regards this clone: The antigen it binds to is not known. Per-base quality was not reported, and no clone a single base away is much larger than it.

Trimming takes 0 bases from V and 5 bases from J, and the germline ends sit 13 bases apart. The CDR3 spans 14 residues, from the cysteine through the phenylalanine. Only the CDR3 portion is preserved as DNA: 42 bases, with reading frame beginning at the first base. CDR1 and CDR2, per the germline V gene (reference sequence), are GTSNPN and SVGIG. What the research found in general, with its limitations: Pairwise subsampling led to the expectation that sequencing depth would affect the degree of clonotype sharing among donors. Sampling was restricted to blood, and TCR repertoires in tissues likely differ from the TCR repertoires found in blood. Because the study included only a small number of donors, the genetic and exposure-history diversity represented was limited.

Using the deep immunoSEQ assay, TCR CDR3 regions were amplified from genomic DNA by multiplex PCR. Extracted genomic DNA from each cell subset was spread evenly across all wells of several immunoSEQ 96-well plates, with each plate serving as a replicate. For unsorted PBMC, around 0.3 ug genomic DNA, equal to 25,000 to 35,000 T cell genomes, was loaded into each replicate PCR. Ten immunoSEQ deep assay plates were used to sequence unsorted PBMC genomic DNA. Purified libraries were quantified with a Qubit 3.0 fluorometer, sized on a Bioanalyzer 2100, and re-quantified with the KAPA Library Quantification kit. Every immunoSEQ 96-well plate was sequenced on a separate single-read 150-cycle Illumina NextSeq 550 flow cell. As for how the authors treated the data: Because the immunoSEQ output held only junctional sequences and lacked quality scores, the filtering could not match the filtering applied to full-length reads. Sequences were annotated with PyIR, a Python wrapper for IgBLAST v1.9, and V/J genes and CDR3 were assigned using IMGT germline references. Reads with weak V/J assignments (E-value above 1e-6), missing CDR3, stop codons, out-of-frame junctions, or ambiguous translated residues were removed. V3J clonotypes were defined as sequences sharing an identical inferred V gene, J gene, and CDR3 amino acid sequence. Percentage overlap between repertoires was calculated by dividing the number of shared unique clonotypes by the size of the smaller repertoire. Richness of each repertoire was evaluated using RTK rarefaction, the Chao1 estimator, and Recon v2.1 estimates of unobserved clonotypes. The clones in this table, taken by TCRdb from immuneACCESS, are in-frame only. Not every clone is retained; where verified, under half of the shortfall comes from an unresolved V gene, and the cause of the rest is unknown. The V and J calls and the clone size are those of that table, but D and trimming were determined from the DNA. Recorded for this sample are 450,000 to 500,000 clones; 78% of them occurred a single time. The top ten hold about 11% of the sample.

Healthy HIV-negative adults with no recently reported acute infections or vaccinations were included as donors. All donors were Caucasian adults living in Nashville, Tennessee, USA. In the unsorted samples, 85 million to 100 million PBMCs were counted, and genomic DNA was extracted using the QIAamp DNA Blood Mini kit. Blood was collected by leukapheresis, and PBMCs were isolated by Ficoll-Histopaque density gradient centrifugation and then cryopreserved in liquid nitrogen vapor phase. Sequenced sample: PBMCs. This sequence originates from a woman aged 40 to 49 in good health. Some clones in this sample may be carry-over from other donors' samples. In this chain, TRBV30 is recombined with TRBJ2-5; D gene: possibly TRBD2, on 6 matching bases. The bases are TGTGCCTGGAGTGTTGGGGGGAGTAGGGAGACCCAGTACTTC. This translates into CAWSVGGSRETQYF.